Following are 22 T cell receptor beta chains from one sample sequenced in a study of shared clonotypes between healthy human individuals. The naive CD8 subset, CD45RO-negative cells positively selected for CCR7, excluded terminally differentiated effector memory CD45RA+ cells. Sequenced by immunoSEQ multiplex PCR; TCRdb stores in-frame clones only, minus some. The repertoire consists of roughly 2,000,000 clones, with about 95% occurring once and the leading ten covering 0.9% to 1.5%. The material sequenced was naive CD8+ T cells sorted from blood. The receptor source for this set is a man between 18 and 29 years old in good health.

This clone was counted only a few times. V and J are TRBV9 and TRBJ1-2; tentative D call: TRBD1 (5 bases). Germline lookup yields CDR1 SGDLS and CDR2 YYNGEE. V was cut by 3 bases and J by 4 bases, with 19 bases left in between. The CDR3 runs 16 residues. The CDR3 nucleotides are TGTGCCAGCAGCGGAAGTCGCGAGGACGGGGGCTATGGCTACACCTTC. Its protein product is CASSGSREDGGYGYTF. Full variable domain (rest looked up from reference TRBV9 and TRBJ1-2): DSGVTQTPKHLITATGQRVTLRCSPRSGDLSVYWYQQSLDQGLQFLIQYYNGEERAKGNILERFSAQQFPDLHSELNLSSLELGDSALYFCASSGSREDGGYGYTFGSGTRLTVV.

The V gene is TRBV10-3, the J gene TRBJ2-1, with 12 nucleotides matching TRBD2. Germline CDR1 ENHRY, CDR2 SYGVKD. The CDR3 has 15 residues. The V gene end was trimmed by 3 bases and the J gene end by 8 bases; junction bases not matched to a gene: 5. The CDR3, as DNA: TGTGCCATCAGTGATCGGACTAGCGGGGTCTATGAGCAGTTCTTC. Its protein product is CAISDRTSGVYEQFF.

This chain links TRBV4-3 with TRBJ1-6; no clear D gene. V lost 0 bases, J lost 1 base, and 13 bases lay in between. Germline V gives CDR1 LGHNA, CDR2 YSLEER. This CDR3 spans 18 amino acids. The CDR3 is CASSQDPGLGSYNSPLHF. CDR3 bases: TGCGCCAGCAGCCAAGACCCGGGCTTAGGGTCCTATAATTCACCCCTCCACTTT.

The chain is built from TRBV11-2 and TRBJ1-3; 8 nucleotides match TRBD1. Germline trimming cut 1 base from V and 0 bases from J; bases unmatched to any gene: 8. CDR1 is SGHAT and CDR2 is FQNNGV in the germline V gene. The CDR3 sequence is 18 residues long. The CDR3 nucleotides read TGTGCCAGCAGCTTAGGGCGGGACAGGATTAGCTCTGGAAACACCATATATTTT. Residues: CASSLGRDRISSGNTIYF. Full variable domain (missing parts from reference TRBV11-2 and TRBJ1-3): EAGVAQSPRYKIIEKRQSVAFWCNPISGHATLYWYQQILGQGPKLLIQFQNNGVVDDSQLPKDRFSAERLKGVDSTLKIQPAKLEDSAVYLCASSLGRDRISSGNTIYFGEGSWLTVV.

Worth noting for this clone: At the DNA level, this CDR3 is encoded by other sequences in the same sample as well. This rearrangement joins TRBV13 to TRBJ1-2, with D uncertain. The CDR3 is 13 residues long. V was shortened by 3 bases and J by 3 bases, with 8 bases between the two germline ends. Germline assignment: CDR1 PRHDT and CDR2 FYEKMQ (reference sequence). The CDR3 spells CASSFRQDYGYTF. CDR3 DNA sequence: TGTGCCAGCAGCTTTCGGCAGGACTATGGCTACACCTTC.

The CDR3 loop reads CAISRDRSYEQYF. The CDR3 region has the DNA TGTGCCATCAGTCGGGACAGGAGCTACGAGCAGTACTTC. The chain joins TRBV10-3 to TRBJ2-7, with 8 nucleotides matching TRBD1. The V gene end was trimmed by 5 bases and the J gene end by 3 bases; junction bases not matched to a gene: 3. Germline V lookup: CDR1 ENHRY, CDR2 SYGVKD. This CDR3 contains 13 residues.

The chain links TRBV5-4 to TRBJ2-3; D might be TRBD2 (7 bases). The CDR3 loop spans 14 amino acids. The germline CDR1 and CDR2 sequences are SGHNT and YYREEE (reference sequence). V was trimmed by 7 bases and J by 4 bases, leaving 16 bases between them. CDR3 residues: CASFTGGGSDTQYF. CDR3 sequence (DNA): TGTGCCAGCTTCACTGGGGGGGGCTCAGATACGCAGTATTTT.

The V call is TRBV7-9, the J call TRBJ2-7, with 7 bases identical to TRBD2. Germline CDR1 is SEHNR and CDR2 is FQNEAQ (reference sequence). The CDR3 totals 18 residues. Trimming took 5 bases from V and 2 from J; bases not matched to a gene: 18. This CDR3 is CASSDTGGGSQIPYEQYF. CDR3 DNA sequence: TGTGCCAGCAGCGACACGGGCGGGGGTTCACAGATACCCTACGAGCAGTACTTC. Full variable domain (outside the CDR3, taken from reference TRBV7-9 and TRBJ2-7): DTGVSQNPRHKITKRGQNVTFRCDPISEHNRLYWYRQTLGQGPEFLTYFQNEAQLEKSRLLSDRFSAERPKGSFSTLEIQRTEQGDSAMYLCASSDTGGGSQIPYEQYFGPGTRLTVT.

On this clone itself: The same CDR3 also results from other DNA sequences found in this sample. J is TRBJ2-1 and V is TRBV19; TRBD2 might be the D (6 bases). Trimming stripped 5 bases from V and 4 bases from J, with 9 bases between. Germline V lookup: CDR1 LNHDA, CDR2 SQIVND (reference sequence). This CDR3 has 13 residues. The CDR3 region is CASSEGLYNEQFF. DNA of the CDR3: TGTGCCAGTAGTGAGGGACTTTACAATGAGCAGTTCTTC.

The gene calls are TRBV7-9 and TRBJ1-4, with 7 bases identical to TRBD1. CDR3 length: 16 amino acids. Germline V gives CDR1 SEHNR, CDR2 FQNEAQ (reference sequence). Unmatched junction bases numbered 8, after V lost 2 bases and J lost 5 bases. CDR3: CASSLWTGQFNEKLFF. In nucleotides, the CDR3 is TGTGCCAGCAGCTTATGGACGGGACAGTTCAATGAAAAACTGTTTTTT.

The V and J genes are TRBV4-1 and TRBJ2-7; D may be TRBD2 (5 bases). Deletions cut 1 base from V and 2 bases from J, with 12 bases between. This CDR3 is built from 15 residues. Germline CDR1 and CDR2: MGHRA and YSYEKL. CDR3 sequence: CASSQGRTLTYEQYF. CDR3 coding DNA: TGCGCCAGCAGCCAAGGTAGGACTTTAACCTACGAGCAGTACTTC.

The rearrangement links TRBV6-6 to TRBJ2-3, with 8 bases identical to TRBD2. Trimming cost V 8 bases and J 5 bases; bases outside gene matches: 6. This CDR3 has 13 amino acids. Germline V gives CDR1 MNHNY, CDR2 SVGAGI (reference sequence). The DNA for the CDR3 is TGTGCCAGCGGATTAGCGGGGATAGATACGCAGTATTTT. This sequence encodes CASGLAGIDTQYF.

About this clone itself: Other DNA sequences in the same sample also yield this CDR3. The chain carries TRBV9 and TRBJ2-5; D might be TRBD1 or TRBD2, each matching 5 bases. Per the germline V gene, CDR1 is SGDLS and CDR2 is YYNGEE. This CDR3 contains 14 residues. Trimming pared 3 bases from V and 2 bases from J, leaving 11 bases between. Here the CDR3 DNA reads TGTGCCAGCAGCGCATCAGGGACGCAAGAGACCCAGTACTTC. It encodes CASSASGTQETQYF.

V is TRBV2 and J is TRBJ2-7; D tentatively fits TRBD1 or TRBD2 (6 bases each). Looked up from germline, CDR1 is SNHLY and CDR2 is FYNNEI. The CDR3 spans 14 residues. Trimming removed 6 bases from V and 3 bases from J, with 15 bases in between. The DNA of the CDR3 is TGTGCCAGCAGCCATCCGGGGGCCGGCTACGAGCAGTACTTC. This codes for CASSHPGAGYEQYF.

The J gene is TRBJ2-1, the V gene TRBV4-2; D possibly corresponds to TRBD2 (5 bases). Trimming took 5 bases from V and 4 from J, leaving 9 bases between them. CDR3 length: 13 residues. CDR1 is LGHNA, CDR2 YNFKEQ, per germline. The CDR3, as DNA: TGTGCCAGCAGCTACGGGGTTTACAATGAGCAGTTCTTC. It specifies CASSYGVYNEQFF.

This chain links TRBV18 with TRBJ2-2; no definite D call. Trimming removed 2 bases at V and 1 base at J, with 8 bases between. Germline values: CDR1 KGHSH, CDR2 LQKENI. The CDR3 sequence is 15 residues long. The CDR3 loop is CASSPETLNTGELFF. The CDR3 region has the DNA TGTGCCAGCTCACCAGAGACATTGAACACCGGGGAGCTGTTTTTT.

CDR3: CAISEIGGGELFF. The CDR3 coding sequence is TGTGCCATCAGTGAGATAGGGGGCGGGGAGCTGTTTTTT. The chain is built from TRBV10-3 and TRBJ2-2; the D gene is possibly TRBD1 (6 bases). The germline gives CDR1 ENHRY, CDR2 SYGVKD. Trimming cost V 2 bases and J 7 bases, with 8 bases left between them. CDR3 length: 13 amino acids.

This clone appeared once. The rearrangement uses TRBV6-6 and TRBJ2-7; D might be TRBD1 or TRBD2, each matching 6 bases. The V end was cut by 2 bases, the J end by 6 bases, with 14 bases between. The CDR3 has 14 residues. Germline V lookup: CDR1 MNHNY, CDR2 SVGAGI (reference sequence). This CDR3 reads CASSYHPGAGEQYF. CDR3 sequence (DNA): TGTGCCAGCAGTTACCACCCGGGGGCTGGCGAGCAGTACTTC.

The CDR3 nucleotides read TGTGCCAGCAGCGCGGACTCCAATGAGCAGTTCTTC. This sequence encodes CASSADSNEQFF. J is TRBJ2-1 and V is TRBV5-6; a weak D match, TRBD2 (5 bases). Trimming shortened V by 4 bases and J by 6 bases, and 8 bases separated the two germline ends. CDR3 length: 12 residues. The V gene's germline CDR1 is SGHDT and CDR2 YYEEEE.

J is TRBJ2-1 and V is TRBV13; D is undetermined. This CDR3 is built from 14 residues. Germline lookup yields CDR1 PRHDT and CDR2 FYEKMQ (reference sequence). Trimming cost V 3 bases and J 7 bases, with 13 bases left between them. In DNA, the CDR3 is TGTGCCAGCAGCTTTGAAAGGACGAGGAATGAGCAGTTCTTC. Amino acid sequence: CASSFERTRNEQFF.

V and J are TRBV5-4 and TRBJ2-1; 7 bases are a match to TRBD2. Unmatched junction bases numbered 2, after V lost 4 bases and J lost 1 base. Germline V gene sequence: CDR1 SGHNT, CDR2 YYREEE (reference sequence). This CDR3 is 14 amino acids long. Written as DNA, the CDR3 is TGTGCCAGCAGCGGCGGGAGTTCCTACAATGAGCAGTTCTTC. The encoded protein is CASSGGSSYNEQFF.

The chain couples TRBV15 to TRBJ1-6, with 7 positions matching TRBD1. CDR1 and CDR2 (germline): LNHNV, YYDKDF (reference sequence). Trimming took 5 bases from V and 6 from J; bases not matched to a gene: 4. This CDR3 has 14 residues. The CDR3 region has the DNA TGTGCCACCAGCCCCCGACAGGGTAATTCACCCCTCCACTTT. Its protein product is CATSPRQGNSPLHF.